Listed below are T cell receptor beta chains from one sample, sequenced in a study of regulatory T cells in long-lasting Graves disease. Via MiXCR, TCRdb re-called the multiplex PCR reads, giving one row per CDR3 protein. The sample has over 350,000 distinct CDR3 sequences; around 20% are singletons. Sequences were derived from peripheral blood mononuclear cells (PBMCs), sampled when the disease was refractory, from a patient treated with antithyroid drugs. These receptors originate from a female donor with Graves disease. The conserved cysteine and the conserved F or W are not part of the CDR3 here.

TRBJ1-2 TRBV29-1 9 SGQQGTGYT
TRBJ1-1 TRBV12-3/TRBV12-4 13 ASSIRQGYDTEAF
TRBJ2-4 TRBV20-1 14 SARDPGVAGVNIQY
TRBJ1-2 TRBV19 12 ASRAGQGNYGYT
TRBJ1-5 TRBV5-6 13 ASSIYPGLNQPQH
TRBJ2-3 TRBV2 13 ASTEGLAGEVTQY
TRBJ2-7 TRBV28 10 ASTSGADGQY
TRBJ2-7 TRBV29-1 12 SVAGQASSYEQY
TRBJ2-1 TRBV7-2 9 ASAQGYEQF
TRBJ2-5 TRBV13 14 ASSPGGDGEKETQY
TRBJ1-1 TRBV20-1 10 SVLGRATEAF
TRBJ2-6 TRBV6-5 13 AISGTISGANVLT
TRBJ2-7 TRBV6-1 13 ASNEDIPRVYEQY
TRBJ2-1 TRBV11-2 13 ASSTTGDRDNEQF
TRBJ1-1 TRBV12-3/TRBV12-4 12 ASSFLGGAGEAF
TRBJ1-1 TRBV5-6 11 ASSSGHTSEAF
TRBJ1-1 TRBV6-1 13 ASSNPGVLNTEAF
TRBJ2-3 TRBV6-2/TRBV6-3 11 ASSYPGQGTQY
TRBJ1-3 TRBV12-3/TRBV12-4 11 ASRIGAGNTIY
TRBJ2-3 TRBV14 13 ASSQVIGFTDTQY
TRBJ2-5 TRBV25-1 13 ASSESGGGGPGEY
TRBJ2-7 TRBV7-2 13 ASSLSGTGSYEQY
TRBJ2-7 TRBV6-9 13 ASSYSPTGAYEQY
TRBJ2-1 TRBV9 14 ASSVLGGRLDNEQF
TRBJ2-7 TRBV4-1 13 ASSQGERAMDEQY
TRBJ1-1 TRBV7-9 11 ASSQTSDTEAF
TRBJ1-4 TRBV4-3 13 ASSSQGGGNEKLF
TRBJ1-6 TRBV7-3 12 ASSERGRNSPLH